This TCR beta chain was recovered during a study of blood T cell repertoires in COVID-19. The wider study: Both acute and convalescent COVID-19 samples were obtained from the United States, Italy and Spain.

This CDR3 has 14 residues. V was cut by 5 bases and J by 0 bases, with 10 bases left in between. CDR1 SGHTA and CDR2 FQGNSA come from the germline V gene. Generated by immunoSEQ multiplex PCR, the TCRdb table keeps only in-frame clones and is missing some. Here the sample spans approximately 110,000 clones, around 81% being singletons. In its sample, this clone was seen once. V is TRBV7-2 and J is TRBJ1-2; weak D call: TRBD1 (6 bases). The receptor was isolated from a woman between 65 and 79 years old with acute or convalescent COVID-19. The sample consisted of peripheral blood. In nucleotides, the CDR3 is TGTGCCAGCAGCATCCGACAGGCTAACTATGGCTACACCTTC. This sequence encodes CASSIRQANYGYTF.